Reported below is one T cell receptor beta chain. After constant-region reverse-primer amplification, full-length variable regions underwent semi-nested PCR with Nested Universal Primer A. TCRdb ran MiXCR on the 5' RACE reads and lists one entry per CDR3 protein. This sample yields 7,500 to 10,000 distinct CDR3 sequences, of which approximately 57% are seen a single time; around 6% belongs to the top ten. CDR1 is SGHTA and CDR2 is FQGNSA in the germline V gene. The V gene lost 5 bases and the J gene lost 4 bases, with 14 bases spanning the gap. The CDR3 spans 14 residues. The sequence was collected from a female donor with breast cancer. Specimen: tumor-infiltrating memory CD4+ T cells sorted from the breast tumor. Subset described: memory CD4+ T cells, CD4+CD45RO+CD25-. The chain recombines TRBV7-2 with TRBJ2-5, with D possibly TRBD2 on 6 matching bases. This CDR3 is CASSPTGVGETQYF. The CDR3 region has the DNA TGTGCCAGCAGCCCTACGGGGGTAGGAGAGACCCAGTACTTC.